This T cell receptor beta chain was recovered during a study of control samples from healthy donors and cancer patients. The data were produced by immunoSEQ multiplex PCR, yet TCRdb's version contains in-frame clones alone and is incomplete. Of 140,000 or so clones in the sample, around 94% were seen once. Trimming took 5 bases from V and 1 from J, leaving 6 bases between them. From germline, CDR1 is MNHEY and CDR2 SVGEGT. The CDR3 totals 13 residues. This chain joins TRBV6-2 or TRBV6-3 and TRBJ2-1; no clear D. The source material was PBMCs. The clonotype comes from a man between 60 and 75 years old with colorectal cancer. The CDR3 DNA is TGTGCCAGCAGTGGCGGTTCCTACAATGAGCAGTTCTTC. It codes for CASSGGSYNEQFF.